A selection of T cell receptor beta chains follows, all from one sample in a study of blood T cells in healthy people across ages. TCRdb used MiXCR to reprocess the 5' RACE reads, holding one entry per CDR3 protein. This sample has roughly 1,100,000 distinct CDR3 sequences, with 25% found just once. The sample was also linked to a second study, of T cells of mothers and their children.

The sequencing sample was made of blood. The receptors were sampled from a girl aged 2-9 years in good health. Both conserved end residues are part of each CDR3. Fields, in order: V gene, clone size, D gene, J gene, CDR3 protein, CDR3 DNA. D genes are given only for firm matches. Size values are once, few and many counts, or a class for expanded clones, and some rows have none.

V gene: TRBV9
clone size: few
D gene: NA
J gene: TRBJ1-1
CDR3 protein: CASSVEGFTEAFF
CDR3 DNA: TGTGCCAGCAGCGTAGAAGGGTTCACTGAAGCTTTCTTT

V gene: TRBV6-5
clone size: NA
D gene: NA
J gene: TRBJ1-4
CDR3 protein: CASSPDGRGEKLFF
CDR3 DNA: TGTGCCAGCAGTCCAGACGGGAGGGGGGAAAAACTGTTTTTT

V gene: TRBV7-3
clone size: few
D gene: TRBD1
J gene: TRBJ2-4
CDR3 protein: CASSLRDRGDIQYF
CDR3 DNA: TGTGCCAGCAGCTTAAGGGACAGGGGGGACATTCAGTACTTC

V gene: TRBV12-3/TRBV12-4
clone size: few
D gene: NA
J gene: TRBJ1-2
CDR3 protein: CASSLNSDGDLDGYTF
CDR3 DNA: TGTGCCAGCAGTTTAAACAGCGACGGCGACCTGGATGGCTACACCTTC

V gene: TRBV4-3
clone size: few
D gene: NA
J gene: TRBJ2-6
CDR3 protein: CASSQAPGANVLTF
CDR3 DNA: TGCGCCAGCAGCCAAGCTCCTGGGGCCAACGTCCTGACTTTC

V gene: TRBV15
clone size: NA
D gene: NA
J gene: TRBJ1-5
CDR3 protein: CATSKFQASNQPQHF
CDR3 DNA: TGTGCCACCAGCAAGTTCCAGGCCAGCAATCAGCCCCAGCATTTT

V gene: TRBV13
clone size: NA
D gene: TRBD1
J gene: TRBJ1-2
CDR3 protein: CASSSTGQGGYGYTF
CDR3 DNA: TGTGCCAGCAGCTCAACGGGACAGGGAGGCTATGGCTACACCTTC

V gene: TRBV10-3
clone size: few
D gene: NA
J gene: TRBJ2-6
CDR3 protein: CAISPGGTGANVLTF
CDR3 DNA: TGTGCCATCAGTCCAGGGGGGACTGGGGCCAACGTCCTGACTTTC

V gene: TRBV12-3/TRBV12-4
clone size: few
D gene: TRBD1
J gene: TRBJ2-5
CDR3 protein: CASRPLDREETQYF
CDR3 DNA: TGTGCCAGCAGACCCCTTGACAGGGAAGAGACCCAGTACTTC

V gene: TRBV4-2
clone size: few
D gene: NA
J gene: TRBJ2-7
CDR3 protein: CASSQGHGGTYEQYF
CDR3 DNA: TGTGCCAGCAGCCAAGGACATGGGGGGACCTACGAGCAGTACTTC

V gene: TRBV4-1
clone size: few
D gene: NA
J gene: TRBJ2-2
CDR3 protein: CASSRVGTSTGELFF
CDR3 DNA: TGCGCCAGCAGCCGAGTTGGAACGAGCACCGGGGAGCTGTTTTTT

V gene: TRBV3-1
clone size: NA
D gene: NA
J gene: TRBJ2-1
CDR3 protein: CASSPTSPNEQFF
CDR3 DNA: TGTGCCAGCAGCCCCACTAGTCCCAATGAGCAGTTCTTC

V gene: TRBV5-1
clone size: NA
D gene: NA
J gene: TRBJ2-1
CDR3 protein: CASSPPGHEQFF
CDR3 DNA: TGCGCCAGCAGCCCCCCCGGGCATGAGCAGTTCTTC

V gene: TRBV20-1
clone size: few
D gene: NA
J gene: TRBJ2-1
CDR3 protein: CSALDRDYLYNEQFF
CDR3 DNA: TGCAGTGCCCTCGACCGGGATTACCTCTACAATGAGCAGTTCTTC

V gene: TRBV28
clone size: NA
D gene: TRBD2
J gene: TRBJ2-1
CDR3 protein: CASSSTSGYHNEQFF
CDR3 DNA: TGTGCCAGCAGTTCGACTAGCGGGTACCACAATGAGCAGTTCTTC

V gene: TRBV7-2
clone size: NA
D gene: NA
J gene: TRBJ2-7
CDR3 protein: CASSPLADEQYF
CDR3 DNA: TGTGCCAGCAGCCCACTAGCTGACGAGCAGTACTTC

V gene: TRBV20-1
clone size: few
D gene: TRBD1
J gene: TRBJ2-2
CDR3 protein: CSASRPGQGATGELFF
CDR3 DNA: TGCAGTGCTAGCCGACCGGGACAGGGGGCTACCGGGGAGCTGTTTTTT

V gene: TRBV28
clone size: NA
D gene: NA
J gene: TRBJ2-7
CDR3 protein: CASSPQDPFPYEQYF
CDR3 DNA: TGTGCCAGCAGTCCCCAAGACCCGTTCCCCTACGAGCAGTACTTC

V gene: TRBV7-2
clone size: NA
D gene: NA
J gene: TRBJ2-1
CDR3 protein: CASSFEELWGGNEQFF
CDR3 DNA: TGTGCCAGCAGCTTTGAGGAATTGTGGGGTGGAAATGAGCAGTTCTTC

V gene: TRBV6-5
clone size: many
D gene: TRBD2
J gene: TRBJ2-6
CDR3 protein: CASSYGTSGSGANVLTF
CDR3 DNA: TGTGCCAGCAGTTACGGGACTAGCGGCTCTGGGGCCAACGTCCTGACTTTC

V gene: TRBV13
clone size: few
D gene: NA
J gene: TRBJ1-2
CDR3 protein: CASSLAPGGGYTF
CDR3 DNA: TGTGCCAGCAGCTTAGCGCCGGGGGGTGGCTACACCTTC

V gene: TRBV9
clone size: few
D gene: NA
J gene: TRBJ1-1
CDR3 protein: CASSVEGSVGTEAFF
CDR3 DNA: TGTGCCAGCAGCGTAGAGGGCAGTGTGGGTACTGAAGCTTTCTTT

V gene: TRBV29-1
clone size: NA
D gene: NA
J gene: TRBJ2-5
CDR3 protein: CSVVVRETQYF
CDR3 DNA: TGCAGCGTTGTTGTCCGAGAGACCCAGTACTTC

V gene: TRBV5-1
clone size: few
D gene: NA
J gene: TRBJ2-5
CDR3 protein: CASSSGGDLGETQYF
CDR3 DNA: TGCGCCAGCAGCTCAGGCGGGGACCTGGGGGAGACCCAGTACTTC

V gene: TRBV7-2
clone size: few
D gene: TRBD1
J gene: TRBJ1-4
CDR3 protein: CASSLTGGWEKLFF
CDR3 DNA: TGTGCCAGCAGTTTAACAGGGGGCTGGGAAAAACTGTTTTTT